This passage covers 9 T cell receptor beta chains from one sample sequenced in a study of CD8+CD57+ T cells in acquired aplastic anemia. Genomic DNA served as template for TCR beta VDJ and CDR3 profiling. TCRdb reprocessed the reads via MiXCR and lists one record per CDR3 protein. The sample lists fewer than 150,000 distinct CDR3 sequences, over 45% occurring once. Sequencing was carried out using sorted CD4+, CD8+, or CD8+CD57+ T cells (not recorded which) from PBMCs. These receptors all come from a human donor in good health, serving as a control.

V gene TRBV29-1 combines with J gene TRBJ1-1; perhaps TRBD1 as D (5 bases). The V and J ends lost 5 bases and 9 bases respectively, with 22 bases between them. Germline assignment: CDR1 SQVTM and CDR2 ANQGSEA. The CDR3 is 14 amino acids. CDR3 in DNA: TGCAGCGTTCGGACCGGGGGGTTGGCAAAAAAAGCTTTCTTT. Its protein is CSVRTGGLAKKAFF.

This clonotype was counted ten times or more. The V and J genes are TRBV5-1 and TRBJ2-7; weak D call: TRBD1 (6 bases). Germline loops: CDR1 SGHRS, CDR2 YFSETQ. This CDR3 has 15 residues. V was trimmed by 4 bases and J by 7 bases, leaving 21 bases between them. CDR3 sequence reads: CASSLRTVSVSEQYF. The CDR3 DNA reads as TGCGCCAGCAGCCTCCGGACAGTTTCTGTGTCGGAGCAGTACTTC.

V gene TRBV15 combines with J gene TRBJ2-3; D might be TRBD1 (5 bases). The CDR3 loop spans 13 amino acids. The germline V gene encodes CDR1 LNHNV and CDR2 YYDKDF (reference sequence). The V and J ends lost 0 bases and 8 bases respectively, with 9 bases between them. The CDR3 nucleotides are TGTGCCACCAGCAGAGACAGGGTTGGTACGCAGTATTTT. This translates into CATSRDRVGTQYF. Full variable domain (rest looked up from reference TRBV15 and TRBJ2-3): DAMVIQNPRYQVTQFGKPVTLSCSQTLNHNVMYWYQQKSSQAPKLLFHYYDKDFNNEADTPDNFQSRRPNTSFCFLDIRSPGLGDTAMYLCATSRDRVGTQYFGPGTRLTVL.

This clonotype has ten or more counts. The chain is built from TRBV20-1 and TRBJ2-3; the match to TRBD2 covers 8 bases. J gave up 6 bases and V 0 bases, and 17 bases lay outside the gene matches. This CDR3 has 18 residues. Germline CDR1 DFQATT, CDR2 SNEGSKA (reference sequence). CDR3 amino acids: CSARDTFGLAGNTDTQYF. For the CDR3, the DNA is TGCAGTGCTAGAGATACGTTTGGGCTAGCGGGTAACACGGATACGCAGTATTTT.

Remarks on this clonotype: One end of the junction does not line up with germline, which may come from a read error. This chain connects TRBV12-3 or TRBV12-4 to TRBJ2-1, with 10 positions matching TRBD2. The CDR3 extends over 15 amino acids. The CDR3 loop reads CASSRSGGSSNEQFF. The CDR3, as DNA: TGTGCCAGCAGCCGTAGCGGGGGGTCCTCCAATGAGCAGTTCTTC.

This clonotype was seen a few times. The junction does not match germline at one end; this may be a read error. The chain has TRBV19 and TRBJ1-4; D is perhaps TRBD1 (5 bases). The CDR3 has 15 amino acids. Germline V gene lookup returns CDR1 LNHDA and CDR2 SQIVND (reference sequence). The CDR3 is CARSIVGRANGKLFF. The DNA for the CDR3 is TGTGCCCGTAGTATAGTAGGCAGGGCTAATGGAAAACTGTTTTTT.

The rearrangement links TRBV11-2 to TRBJ2-7, with 14 positions matching TRBD2. The germline CDR1 and CDR2 sequences are SGHAT and FQNNGV. The CDR3 runs 16 residues. Germline trimming cut 3 bases from V and 4 bases from J; bases unmatched to any gene: 5. CDR3 sequence: CASSFGTSGGTYEQYF. CDR3 in DNA: TGTGCCAGCAGCTTCGGGACTAGCGGGGGTACTTACGAGCAGTACTTC.

The table lists this clonotype with many counts. The chain uses TRBV24-1 and TRBJ1-4, with D perhaps TRBD1 (5 bases). V lost 6 bases to trimming and J lost 6 bases, with 19 bases between them. CDR3 length equals 16 residues. Germline CDR1 KGHDR, CDR2 SFDVKD. The CDR3: CATSSSPGANHEKLFF. The CDR3, as DNA: TGTGCCACCAGTAGTTCCCCCGGGGCGAACCATGAAAAACTGTTTTTT.

This clonotype has more than one count but fewer than ten. This may be a read error, as it is one base from a much larger clone. The gene calls are TRBV19 and TRBJ2-1, with 9 positions matching TRBD2. The CDR3 spans 16 residues. Germline CDR1 reads LNHDA; CDR2 reads SQIVND (reference sequence). The DNA for the CDR3 is TGTGCCAGTAGTATTGGGCGGGGGGGCCAGGATCGAGAGCAGTCCTTC. This sequence encodes CASSIGRGGQDREQSF.